Below are 26 T cell receptor beta chains sequenced from a single sample in a study of T-cell memory formation after mild COVID-19. TCRdb ran MiXCR on the 5' RACE reads and lists one entry per CDR3 protein. The table lists 500,000 to 550,000 distinct CDR3 sequences, approximately 20% of them singletons. The sample comprised PBMCs or a T cell subset sorted from them (not recorded which). Receptors were obtained from an adult woman who had mild COVID-19 (a few samples of this study predate the infection). Cell type and time point are not known.

The V gene is TRBV18, the J gene TRBJ1-5, with D uncertain. The V end lost 4 bases, the J end lost 7 bases, and 8 bases lay between the germline ends. The germline gives CDR1 KGHSH, CDR2 LQKENI. The CDR3 is 12 residues long. CDR3 amino acids: CASSRAGQPQHF. The CDR3 DNA reads as TGTGCCAGCTCACGGGCTGGCCAGCCCCAGCATTTT. The full variable domain, rest sourced from reference TRBV18 and TRBJ1-5, is NAGVMQNPRHLVRRRGQEARLRCSPMKGHSHVYWYRQLPEEGLKFMVYLQKENIIDESGMPKERFSAEFPKEGPSILRIQQVVRGDSAAYFCASSRAGQPQHFGDGTRLSIL.

V usage is TRBV19 and J usage is TRBJ2-4, with TRBD1 matching over 8 bases. This CDR3 comprises 12 residues. CDR1 LNHDA and CDR2 SQIVND come from the germline V gene (reference sequence). The V and J ends lost 10 bases and 4 bases, in that order; junction bases with no gene match: 3. The CDR3 nucleotides are TGTGCCACACGGACAGGGAAAAACATTCAGTACTTC. Translation gives CATRTGKNIQYF.

This clonotype was counted only a few times. The chain couples TRBV7-3 to TRBJ2-2; 9 bases fit TRBD2. V trimming: 1 base; J trimming: 2 bases; junction bases outside the gene matches: 5. This CDR3 has 17 residues. Per germline, CDR1 SGHTA and CDR2 FQGTGA. The CDR3 spells CASSLSFLAGNTGELFF. The CDR3 nucleotides are TGTGCCAGCAGCTTAAGCTTCCTAGCGGGAAACACCGGGGAGCTGTTTTTT.

This clonotype was recorded a few times. In DNA, the CDR3 is TGCGCCAGTTACGCCGGGACAGGGTCCTACAATGAGCAGTTCTTC. Translated: CASYAGTGSYNEQFF. The chain couples TRBV5-1 to TRBJ2-1; TRBD1 aligns across 9 bases. Germline-derived CDR1 and CDR2 are SGHRS and YFSETQ. This CDR3 spans 15 amino acids. With V trimmed by 8 bases and J by 1 base, 7 bases remained unmatched. Looking up the rest from reference TRBV5-1 and TRBJ2-1 gives the full variable domain: KAGVTQTPRYLIKTRGQQVTLSCSPISGHRSVSWYQQTPGQGLQFLFEYFSETQRNKGNFPGRFSGRQFSNSRSEMNVSTLELGDSALYLCASYAGTGSYNEQFFGPGTRLTVL.

V gene TRBV12-1 combines with J gene TRBJ2-7; TRBD1 reflects the table's D call only, with no check against the DNA. TRBV12-1 is a pseudogene locus. The CDR3 is 15 amino acids. The CDR3 DNA reads TGTGCCAGCAAGCTTTTAGACAGGGTCCCCTACGAGCAGTACTTC. Protein: CASKLLDRVPYEQYF.

This clonotype was detected once. The chain joins TRBV6-1 to TRBJ1-4; D perhaps matches TRBD1 (5 bases). Trimming cost V 6 bases and J 12 bases, with 20 bases left between them. Looked up from germline, CDR1 is MNHNS and CDR2 is SASEGT. There are 14 residues in the CDR3. The CDR3 here is CASSSGTHVGELFF. The CDR3 DNA is TGTGCCAGCAGCTCCGGGACCCACGTTGGGGAACTGTTTTTT.

This clonotype appeared a few times. V and J are TRBV7-9 and TRBJ2-1; D might be TRBD1 (6 bases). CDR3 length: 11 amino acids. The V and J ends lost 8 bases and 6 bases respectively, with 8 bases between them. From germline, CDR1 is SEHNR and CDR2 FQNEAQ (reference sequence). The DNA for the CDR3 is TGTGCCAGCCTAGGGGGCAATGAGCAGTTCTTC. Protein product: CASLGGNEQFF.

This clonotype was recorded a few times. J is TRBJ2-3 and V is TRBV7-2; 7 bases line up with TRBD2. Unmatched junction bases numbered 9, after V lost 5 bases and J lost 1 base. The CDR3 runs 16 residues. CDR1 and CDR2 (germline): SGHTA, FQGNSA. CDR3 in amino acids: CASSTISGSGTDTQYF. The CDR3 region has the DNA TGTGCCAGCAGCACGATTAGCGGGTCAGGCACAGATACGCAGTATTTT.

This clonotype was seen more than once but under ten times. The chain combines TRBV12-3 or TRBV12-4 with TRBJ1-1; D unclear. There are 12 residues in the CDR3. Trimming shortened V by 6 bases and J by 7 bases, and 12 bases separated the two germline ends. CDR3 sequence reads: CASSQEGNEAFF. The CDR3 DNA follows: TGTGCCAGCAGCCAGGAAGGAAATGAAGCTTTCTTT.

In this sample, this clonotype turned up a few times. V gene TRBV5-6 combines with J gene TRBJ2-7; 8 bases map to TRBD1. The CDR3 covers 15 residues. Germline CDR1 is SGHDT and CDR2 is YYEEEE. The V segment lost 1 base and the J segment 5 bases; nucleotides outside the gene matches: 8. Written as DNA, the CDR3 is TGTGCCAGCAGCTTGCTGCCGGACAGGGTCAACGAGCAGTACTTC. Amino acid sequence: CASSLLPDRVNEQYF.

This clonotype was seen a handful of times. The J gene is TRBJ2-2, the V gene TRBV4-1; 8 bases line up with TRBD1. Germline lookup yields CDR1 MGHRA and CDR2 YSYEKL. The trim removed 3 bases at V and 4 bases at J, leaving 16 bases unmatched. The CDR3 has 19 amino acids. DNA of the CDR3: TGCGCCAGCAGCCACCCGACAGGGGCCTGGCCACTGGTCACCGGGGAGCTGTTTTTT. Translation: CASSHPTGAWPLVTGELFF.

V gene TRBV11-3 combines with J gene TRBJ2-3; 7 nucleotides agree with TRBD1. The CDR3 is 15 residues long. Germline V gene sequence: CDR1 SGHNT, CDR2 YENEEA. V lost 8 bases to trimming and J lost 2 bases; unmatched junction nucleotides: 10. The CDR3 region is CASSRGRVPTDTQYF. In DNA, the CDR3 is TGTGCCAGCTCCAGGGGGAGAGTGCCCACAGATACGCAGTATTTT.

The chain joins TRBV20-1 to TRBJ2-7; weak D call: TRBD1 (5 bases). The V gene lost 3 bases and the J gene lost 2 bases, with 14 bases spanning the gap. The CDR3 covers 14 residues. CDR1 and CDR2 (germline): DFQATT, SNEGSKA (reference sequence). The CDR3 coding sequence is TGCAGTGCTAGGAAAGGGGCGAACACCTACGAGCAGTACTTC. Translating gives CSARKGANTYEQYF.

This clonotype was recorded at least ten times. The CDR3 DNA reads TGCGCCAGCAGCTTCGAACGGGAGCAGTTCTTC. Its protein product is CASSFEREQFF. The V gene is TRBV5-1, the J gene TRBJ2-1; D remains ambiguous. The length of the CDR3 is 11 residues. In germline, CDR1 is SGHRS, CDR2 YFSETQ. The ends were cut back, 2 bases at V and 10 bases at J, with 7 bases in the middle.

This clonotype was seen only a few times. The chain recombines TRBV9 with TRBJ1-1; TRBD1 is a possible D gene (6 bases). V gave up 4 bases and J gave up 1 base, with 20 bases separating them. Germline lookup yields CDR1 SGDLS and CDR2 YYNGEE. This CDR3 region has 17 residues. Written as DNA, the CDR3 is TGTGCCAGCAGCCCACACAAGGGTAGGGGGGAGAACACTGAAGCTTTCTTT. This sequence encodes CASSPHKGRGENTEAFF.

In this sample, this clonotype turned up a few times. The chain links TRBV7-9 to TRBJ2-7; D gene uncertain. Trimming took 4 bases from V and 2 from J, leaving 21 bases between them. Germline V gives CDR1 SEHNR, CDR2 FQNEAQ (reference sequence). CDR3 length: 17 amino acids. Here the CDR3 reads CASSSISSGGGPYEQYF. The CDR3 bases are TGTGCCAGCAGCTCTATTTCGTCGGGCGGTGGCCCCTACGAGCAGTACTTC.

This clonotype was seen a few times. This chain uses TRBV28 with TRBJ2-3; D possibly corresponds to TRBD1 (8 bases). Germline V lookup: CDR1 MDHEN, CDR2 SYDVKM. This CDR3 region has 14 residues. Trimming took off 6 bases at V and 5 bases at J, with 15 bases between the two ends. CDR3 DNA: TGTGCCAGCAGAACGGACAGGGAGGGAGATACGCAGTATTTT. Translation: CASRTDREGDTQYF.

This chain connects TRBV4-1 to TRBJ1-1; TRBD1 matches at 9 bases. Germline-derived CDR1 and CDR2 are MGHRA and YSYEKL. The V and J ends lost 2 bases and 2 bases, in that order; junction bases with no gene match: 12. This CDR3 has 18 residues. In nucleotides, the CDR3 is TGCGCCAGCAGCCAACTAACGGGACAGGGATTAAAAAACACTGAAGCTTTCTTT. This codes for CASSQLTGQGLKNTEAFF.

This clonotype turned up a few times. The chain carries TRBV29-1 and TRBJ2-1; 10 bases agree with TRBD2. Germline CDR1 SQVTM, CDR2 ANQGSEA. The CDR3 has 14 amino acids. V was clipped by 6 bases and J by 5 bases; unmatched bases: 7. The CDR3 region is CSVGSGLADNEQFF. The CDR3 region has the DNA TGCAGCGTAGGTAGCGGACTAGCGGACAATGAGCAGTTCTTC.

The chain combines TRBV6-5 with TRBJ2-7, with D hard to call. This CDR3 comprises 14 residues. V was cut by 0 bases and J by 0 bases, with 6 bases left in between. Germline CDR1 MNHEY, CDR2 SVGAGI. CDR3: CASSYSAGSYEQYF. DNA for the CDR3: TGTGCCAGCAGTTACTCGGCCGGCTCCTACGAGCAGTACTTC.

This clonotype was observed a few times. V is TRBV20-1 and J is TRBJ2-5, with 8 nucleotides matching TRBD2. The CDR3 runs 16 residues. J gave up 2 bases and V 0 bases, and 8 bases lay outside the gene matches. The germline V gene encodes CDR1 DFQATT and CDR2 SNEGSKA (reference sequence). The CDR3 coding sequence is TGCAGTGCTAGAGATCGGGTAGCGGGGCTACAAGAGACCCAGTACTTC. Translating gives CSARDRVAGLQETQYF.

This clonotype came up a few times. The chain recombines TRBV18 with TRBJ2-5, with TRBD2 as a possible D gene (6 bases). Between the trimmed V and J ends, which lost 2 bases and 5 bases, there was a span of 9 bases. The CDR3 totals 13 residues. Germline lookup yields CDR1 KGHSH and CDR2 LQKENI. Here the CDR3 reads CASSPGSGETQYF. The CDR3 DNA is TGTGCCAGCTCACCAGGGAGCGGGGAGACCCAGTACTTC. The complete variable domain, with remaining parts taken from reference TRBV18 and TRBJ2-5, reads NAGVMQNPRHLVRRRGQEARLRCSPMKGHSHVYWYRQLPEEGLKFMVYLQKENIIDESGMPKERFSAEFPKEGPSILRIQQVVRGDSAAYFCASSPGSGETQYFGPGTRLLVL.

The rearrangement joins TRBV19 to TRBJ1-5; a weak D match, TRBD1 (5 bases). Germline CDR1 reads LNHDA; CDR2 reads SQIVND (reference sequence). V was trimmed by 7 bases and J by 4 bases, leaving 17 bases between them. This CDR3 comprises 15 residues. The CDR3 loop reads CASKGRGRRNQPQHF. Here the CDR3 DNA reads TGTGCCAGTAAGGGTCGGGGACGGAGGAATCAGCCCCAGCATTTT.

J is TRBJ2-1 and V is TRBV11-2; 10 bases agree with TRBD2. CDR3 length: 14 amino acids. The V segment lost 6 bases and the J segment 15 bases; nucleotides outside the gene matches: 14. The germline V gene has CDR1 SGHAT and CDR2 FQNNGV. The DNA of the CDR3 is TGTGCCAGCAGTTTGTTGGCTAGCGGGAGTCGTCGGTTCTTC. Translated: CASSLLASGSRRFF.

In nucleotides, the CDR3 is TGCGCCAGCAGCCATTGGACTAGCGGGAGTGGTGACTACGAGCAGTACTTC. Protein sequence: CASSHWTSGSGDYEQYF. This chain connects TRBV4-3 to TRBJ2-7; 13 bases are a match to TRBD2. Germline CDR1 is LGHNA and CDR2 is YSLEER. The CDR3 is 17 amino acids. Unmatched junction bases numbered 8, after V lost 3 bases and J lost 3 bases.

This clonotype was picked up a small number of times. The V and J genes are TRBV9 and TRBJ2-4; a possible D gene is TRBD2 (6 bases). The CDR3 has 16 residues. The germline gives CDR1 SGDLS, CDR2 YYNGEE. V was shortened by 8 bases and J by 3 bases, with 21 bases between the two germline ends. The chain's CDR3 is CASMNVGGDLKNIQYF. In nucleotides, the CDR3 is TGTGCCAGTATGAATGTTGGCGGGGATCTCAAAAACATTCAGTACTTC.